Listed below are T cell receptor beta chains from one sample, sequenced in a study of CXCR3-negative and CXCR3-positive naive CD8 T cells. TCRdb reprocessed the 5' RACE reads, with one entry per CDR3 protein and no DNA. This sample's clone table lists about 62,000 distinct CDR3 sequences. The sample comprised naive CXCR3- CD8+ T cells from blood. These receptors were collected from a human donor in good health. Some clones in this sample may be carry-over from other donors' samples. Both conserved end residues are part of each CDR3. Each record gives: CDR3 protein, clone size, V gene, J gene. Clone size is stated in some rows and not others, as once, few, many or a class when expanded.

CSVDTLRDRGYEQYF,.,TRBV29-1,TRBJ2-7
CATSRGDSYEQYF,.,TRBV15,TRBJ2-7
CASSVSSGELFF,.,TRBV9,TRBJ2-2
CASSQDHLADASYEQYF,.,TRBV3-1,TRBJ2-7
CASGGLAGVRSSYNEQFF,.,TRBV5-6,TRBJ2-1
CASEWGNEQYF,.,TRBV6-5,TRBJ2-7
CASSLLPGAGEAFF,.,TRBV27,TRBJ1-1
CSVPTGNSDQPQHF,.,TRBV29-1,TRBJ1-5
CASSGSHVRDRGTYEQYF,.,TRBV5-1,TRBJ2-7
CASSQAQGYEQYF,.,TRBV4-3,TRBJ2-7
CSVEERRQGYEQYF,.,TRBV29-1,TRBJ2-7
CASSLTSGGAFGEQFF,.,TRBV3-1,TRBJ2-1
CASSLSGTGGGTDTQYF,.,TRBV11-2,TRBJ2-3
CASSYVPLKQGRSYNEQFF,.,TRBV6-2/TRBV6-3,TRBJ2-1
CATHPVSGGYNEQFF,.,TRBV19,TRBJ2-1
CSVSWSIGRDNEQFF,.,TRBV29-1,TRBJ2-1
CSVGGGNEQFF,.,TRBV29-1,TRBJ2-1
CATKVGEAGELFF,.,TRBV6-5,TRBJ2-2
CSVVSGAMGETQYF,.,TRBV29-1,TRBJ2-5
CASSRSGVWTQHF,.,TRBV28,TRBJ1-5
CASSLVETAGIQYF,.,TRBV7-8,TRBJ2-4
CASSEDRGDTEAFF,.,TRBV6-1,TRBJ1-1
CASSQGLNTGELFF,.,TRBV6-5,TRBJ2-2
CASSPTPGTSGTGHEQFF,.,TRBV12-3/TRBV12-4,TRBJ2-1
CASSLYTGGPEGEQFF,.,TRBV28,TRBJ2-1
CASSAPGTGFYEQYF,.,TRBV27,TRBJ2-7
CASSSRDSANTGELFF,.,TRBV12-3/TRBV12-4,TRBJ2-2
CASSLGPIYNEQFF,.,TRBV5-1,TRBJ2-1
CASSLHSGGYNEQFF,.,TRBV7-3,TRBJ2-1
CASSYWDKIYEQYF,.,TRBV6-2/TRBV6-3,TRBJ2-7
CASSYVGESGTDTQYF,.,TRBV6-2/TRBV6-3,TRBJ2-3
CASSQDIVRDDGELFF,.,TRBV14,TRBJ2-2
CASSLGRNTEAFF,.,TRBV27,TRBJ1-1
CSARDIDIYNEQFF,.,TRBV20-1,TRBJ2-1
CASSLAGPPMNTEAFF,.,TRBV11-2,TRBJ1-1
CASSYSTVGNTEAFF,.,TRBV6-5,TRBJ1-1
CSARDMASFSGNTIYF,.,TRBV20-1,TRBJ1-3
CSARDFLSTDTQYF,.,TRBV20-1,TRBJ2-3
CASSHPYTEAFF,.,TRBV4-2,TRBJ1-1
CASTESPNEQFF,.,TRBV6-2/TRBV6-3,TRBJ2-1
CAISERVTPYGYTF,.,TRBV10-3,TRBJ1-2
CASSLGAGDEQYF,.,TRBV28,TRBJ2-7
CASSLPPLGLGREGTDTQYF,.,TRBV7-8,TRBJ2-3
CASSDQGGPFYNEQFF,.,TRBV7-9,TRBJ2-1
CASSQRSDSFYEQYF,.,TRBV4-2,TRBJ2-7
CSVGDGDYEQYF,.,TRBV29-1,TRBJ2-7
CASSPRAGPSYEQYF,.,TRBV28,TRBJ2-7
CASSWDRSNQPQHF,.,TRBV12-3/TRBV12-4,TRBJ1-5
CSVNPGTEQETQYF,.,TRBV29-1,TRBJ2-5
CSVELSGGDGPWNSPLQF,.,TRBV29-1,TRBJ1-6
CAIELAPNYGYTF,.,TRBV6-6,TRBJ1-2
CASRYRTGVISGELFF,.,TRBV28,TRBJ2-2
CSVVDPNTGELFF,.,TRBV29-1,TRBJ2-2
CSASPGTSDSGELFF,.,TRBV20-1,TRBJ2-2
CASRSGSQETQYF,.,TRBV12-3/TRBV12-4,TRBJ2-5
CSVEDPIQGGDEKLFF,.,TRBV29-1,TRBJ1-4
CASSDLDRAEQYF,.,TRBV7-2,TRBJ2-7
CATSREGGPSWATDTQYF,.,TRBV15,TRBJ2-3
CASSFGQEDSPLHF,medium-sized,TRBV28,TRBJ1-6